Each of the 4 T cell receptor beta chains below was sequenced from the same sample in a study of blood T cell repertoires in COVID-19. The protocol was immunoSEQ multiplex PCR, while the TCRdb copy is restricted to in-frame clones and leaves out a portion. The table records tens of thousands of clones, around 80% of them present only once. The sample was peripheral blood. These TCRs come from a human donor in a cohort sampled during active COVID-19.

This chain joins TRBV15 and TRBJ1-5; 10 nucleotides agree with TRBD1. The CDR3 length is 14 residues. The junction had 4 bases not matched to a gene; V was cut back by 3 bases and J by 8 bases. CDR1 is LNHNV, CDR2 YYDKDF, per germline (reference sequence). The CDR3 nucleotides are TGTGCCACCAGCAGGGGGGACAGGGGTAAGCCCCAGCATTTT. Translating gives CATSRGDRGKPQHF.

This clone was counted ten times or more. This rearrangement joins TRBV30 to TRBJ1-5, with D uncertain. The CDR3 loop spans 13 amino acids. The germline V gene encodes CDR1 GTSNPN and CDR2 SVGIG (reference sequence). Between the trimmed V and J ends, which lost 0 bases and 2 bases, there was a span of 5 bases. CDR3: CAWSVTGNQPQHF. The CDR3 nucleotides read TGTGCCTGGAGTGTAACAGGCAATCAGCCCCAGCATTTT.

The rearrangement links TRBV4-2 to TRBJ2-3, with TRBD2 identical over 10 bases. Germline V gene data show CDR1 as LGHNA and CDR2 as YNFKEQ. Trimming removed 3 bases from V and 2 bases from J; junction bases left unmatched: 8. The CDR3 is 17 residues long. The CDR3: CASSQRTSGLPTDTQYF. The CDR3 coding sequence is TGTGCCAGCAGCCAGCGGACTAGCGGATTACCCACAGATACGCAGTATTTT.

This clone was detected a few times. This chain links TRBV4-1 with TRBJ1-4; D is unclear. V was pared by 1 base and J by 2 bases, with 14 bases between. This CDR3 is built from 17 residues. In germline, CDR1 is MGHRA, CDR2 YSYEKL. The CDR3 DNA sequence: TGCGCCAGCAGCCAAGGGCTGAGGTCTTACACTAATGAAAAACTGTTTTTT. Residues: CASSQGLRSYTNEKLFF.